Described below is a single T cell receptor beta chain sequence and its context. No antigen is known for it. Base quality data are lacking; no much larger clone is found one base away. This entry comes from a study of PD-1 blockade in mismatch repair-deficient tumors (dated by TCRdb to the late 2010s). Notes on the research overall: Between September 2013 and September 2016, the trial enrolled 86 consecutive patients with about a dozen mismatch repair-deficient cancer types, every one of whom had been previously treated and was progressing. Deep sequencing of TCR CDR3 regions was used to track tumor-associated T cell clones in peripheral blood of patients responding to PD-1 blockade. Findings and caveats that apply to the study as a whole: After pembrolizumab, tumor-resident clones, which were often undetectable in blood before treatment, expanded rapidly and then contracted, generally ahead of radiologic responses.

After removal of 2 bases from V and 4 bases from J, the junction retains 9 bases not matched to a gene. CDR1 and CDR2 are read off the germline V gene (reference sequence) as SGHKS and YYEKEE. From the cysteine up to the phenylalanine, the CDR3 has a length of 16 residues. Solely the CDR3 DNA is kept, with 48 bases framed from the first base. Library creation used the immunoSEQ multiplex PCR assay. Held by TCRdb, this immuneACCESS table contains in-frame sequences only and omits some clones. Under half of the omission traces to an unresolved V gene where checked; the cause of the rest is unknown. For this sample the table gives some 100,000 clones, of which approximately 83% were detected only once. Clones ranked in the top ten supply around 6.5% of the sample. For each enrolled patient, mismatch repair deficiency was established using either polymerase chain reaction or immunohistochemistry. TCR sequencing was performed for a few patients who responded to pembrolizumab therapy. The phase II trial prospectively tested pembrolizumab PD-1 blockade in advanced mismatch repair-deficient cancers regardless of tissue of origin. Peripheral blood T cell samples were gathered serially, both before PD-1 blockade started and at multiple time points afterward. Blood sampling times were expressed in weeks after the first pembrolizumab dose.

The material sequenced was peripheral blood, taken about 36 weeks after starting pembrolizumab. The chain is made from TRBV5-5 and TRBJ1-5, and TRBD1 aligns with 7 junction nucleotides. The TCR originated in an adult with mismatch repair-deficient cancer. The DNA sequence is TGTGCCAGCAGCTTAGCCGGGGCAGGGGGGAATCAGCCCCAGCATTTT. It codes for CASSLAGAGGNQPQHF.